This T cell receptor beta chain was captured in a study of blood T cell repertoires in COVID-19. Overall study: The study drew acute and convalescent COVID-19 samples from the United States, Italy and Spain.

This CDR3 comprises 13 residues. CDR1 and CDR2 (germline): MDHEN, SYDVKM. Trimming left V 8 bases short and J 4 bases short, with 14 bases between. Participants reported their clinical history, and cohort assignment relied on those reports. Exposed volunteers were people who met a COVID-19 case within 2 weeks before study entry. Using immunoSEQ multiplex PCR, the repertoire was profiled, and TCRdb retains in-frame clones only, with some absent. The sample contains under 300,000 clones, around 83% of which appear only once. The genes are TRBV28 and TRBJ1-2, with a tentative D call TRBD1 (6 bases). Material: PBMCs or T cells enriched from blood (not recorded which). The clonotype was recovered from a woman aged 45-60 years who had been exposed to COVID-19. Written as DNA, the CDR3 is TGTGCCAGCTCATCGGGGGGCTTCTATGGCTACACCTTC. This gives the protein CASSSGGFYGYTF.